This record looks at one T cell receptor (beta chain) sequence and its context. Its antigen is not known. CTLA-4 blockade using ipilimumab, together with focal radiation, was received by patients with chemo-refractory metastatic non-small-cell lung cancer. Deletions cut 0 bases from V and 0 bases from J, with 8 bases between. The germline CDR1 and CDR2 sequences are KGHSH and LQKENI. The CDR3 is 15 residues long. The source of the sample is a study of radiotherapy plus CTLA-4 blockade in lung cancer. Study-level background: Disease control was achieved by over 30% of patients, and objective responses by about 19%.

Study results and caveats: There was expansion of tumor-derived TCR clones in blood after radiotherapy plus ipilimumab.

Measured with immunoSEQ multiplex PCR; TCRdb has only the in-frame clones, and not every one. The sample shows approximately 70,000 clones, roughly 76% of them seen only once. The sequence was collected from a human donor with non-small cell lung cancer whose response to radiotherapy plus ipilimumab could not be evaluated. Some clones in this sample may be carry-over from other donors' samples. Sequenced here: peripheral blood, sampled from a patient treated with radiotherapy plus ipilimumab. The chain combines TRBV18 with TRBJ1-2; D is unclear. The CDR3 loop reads CASSPPSGSNYGYTF. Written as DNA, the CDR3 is TGTGCCAGCTCACCACCGAGCGGATCTAACTATGGCTACACCTTC. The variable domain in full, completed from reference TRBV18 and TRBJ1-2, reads NAGVMQNPRHLVRRRGQEARLRCSPMKGHSHVYWYRQLPEEGLKFMVYLQKENIIDESGMPKERFSAEFPKEGPSILRIQQVVRGDSAAYFCASSPPSGSNYGYTFGSGTRLTVV.